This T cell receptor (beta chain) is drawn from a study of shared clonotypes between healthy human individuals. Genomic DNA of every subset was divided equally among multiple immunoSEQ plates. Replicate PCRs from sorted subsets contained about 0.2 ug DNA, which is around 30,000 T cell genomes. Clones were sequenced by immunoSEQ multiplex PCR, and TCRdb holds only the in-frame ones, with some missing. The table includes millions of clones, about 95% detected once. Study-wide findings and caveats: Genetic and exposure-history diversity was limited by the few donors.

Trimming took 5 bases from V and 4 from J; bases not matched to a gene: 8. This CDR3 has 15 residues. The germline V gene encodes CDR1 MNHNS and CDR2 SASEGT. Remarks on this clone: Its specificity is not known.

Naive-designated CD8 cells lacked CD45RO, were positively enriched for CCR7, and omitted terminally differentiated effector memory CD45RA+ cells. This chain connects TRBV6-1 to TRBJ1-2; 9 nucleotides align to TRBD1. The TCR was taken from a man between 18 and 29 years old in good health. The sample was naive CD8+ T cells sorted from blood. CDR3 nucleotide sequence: TGTGCCAGCAGTAGGCCTCCGGGACAGGGCTATGGCTACACCTTC. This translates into CASSRPPGQGYGYTF.